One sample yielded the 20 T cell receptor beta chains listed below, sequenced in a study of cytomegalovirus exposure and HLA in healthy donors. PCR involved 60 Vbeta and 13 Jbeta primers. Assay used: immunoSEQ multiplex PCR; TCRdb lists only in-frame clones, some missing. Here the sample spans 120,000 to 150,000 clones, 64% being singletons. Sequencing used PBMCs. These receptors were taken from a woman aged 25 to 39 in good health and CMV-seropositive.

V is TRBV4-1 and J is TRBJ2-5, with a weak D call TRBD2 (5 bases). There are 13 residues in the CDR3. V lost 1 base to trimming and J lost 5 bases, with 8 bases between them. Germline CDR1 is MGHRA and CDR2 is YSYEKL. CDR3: CASSQVRGETQYF. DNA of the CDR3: TGCGCCAGCAGCCAAGTACGAGGGGAGACCCAGTACTTC.

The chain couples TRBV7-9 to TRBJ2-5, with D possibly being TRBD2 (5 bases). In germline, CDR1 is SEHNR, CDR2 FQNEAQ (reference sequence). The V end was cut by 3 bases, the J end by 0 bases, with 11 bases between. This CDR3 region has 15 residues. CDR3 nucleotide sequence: TGTGCCAGCAGCTTCCAGGACTTGTACCAAGAGACCCAGTACTTC. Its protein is CASSFQDLYQETQYF.

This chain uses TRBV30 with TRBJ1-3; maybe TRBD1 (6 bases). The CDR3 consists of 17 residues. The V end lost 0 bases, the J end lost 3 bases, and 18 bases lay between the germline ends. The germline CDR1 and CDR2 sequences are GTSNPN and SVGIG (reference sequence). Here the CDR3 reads CAWSVVPGGAGGNTIYF. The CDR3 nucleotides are TGTGCCTGGAGTGTAGTTCCTGGGGGGGCAGGTGGAAACACCATATATTTT. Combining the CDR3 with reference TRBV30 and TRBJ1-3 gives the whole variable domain SQTIHQWPATLVQPVGSPLSLECTVEGTSNPNLYWYRQAAGRGLQLLFYSVGIGQISSEVPQNLSASRPQDRQFILSSKKLLLSDSGFYLCAWSVVPGGAGGNTIYFGEGSWLTVV.

CDR3 sequence: CARPRVGLDGYTF. CDR3 nucleotides: TGTGCTCGCCCCAGGGTCGGCCTCGATGGCTACACCTTC. The J gene is TRBJ1-2, the V gene TRBV2; perhaps TRBD1 as D (5 bases). The CDR3 consists of 13 residues. The germline CDR1 and CDR2 sequences are SNHLY and FYNNEI.

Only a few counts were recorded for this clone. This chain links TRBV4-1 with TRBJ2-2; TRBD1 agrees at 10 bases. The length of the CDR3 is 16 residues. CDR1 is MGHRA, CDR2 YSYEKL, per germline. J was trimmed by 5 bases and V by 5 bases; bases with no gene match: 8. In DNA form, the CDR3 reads TGCGCCAGCAGCACATCGACAGGGGGCCGAACCGGGGAGCTGTTTTTT. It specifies CASSTSTGGRTGELFF.

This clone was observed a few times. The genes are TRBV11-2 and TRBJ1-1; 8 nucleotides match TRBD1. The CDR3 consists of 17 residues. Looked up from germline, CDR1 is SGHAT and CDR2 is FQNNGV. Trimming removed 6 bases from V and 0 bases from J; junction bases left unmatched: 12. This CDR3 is CASSLPDRGYMNTEAFF. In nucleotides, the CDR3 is TGTGCCAGCAGTTTACCAGACAGGGGCTACATGAACACTGAAGCTTTCTTT.

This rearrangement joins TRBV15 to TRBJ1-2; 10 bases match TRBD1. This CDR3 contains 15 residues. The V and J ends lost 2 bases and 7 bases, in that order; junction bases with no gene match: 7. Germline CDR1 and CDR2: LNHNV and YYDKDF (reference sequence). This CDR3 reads CATSRPPGTGVGYTF. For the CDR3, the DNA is TGTGCCACCAGCAGACCGCCCGGGACAGGGGTTGGCTACACCTTC.

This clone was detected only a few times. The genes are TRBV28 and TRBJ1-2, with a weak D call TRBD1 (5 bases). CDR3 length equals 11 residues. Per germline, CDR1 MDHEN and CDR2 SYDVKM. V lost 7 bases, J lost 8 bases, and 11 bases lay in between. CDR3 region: CASTGEMGYTF. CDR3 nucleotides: TGTGCCAGCACGGGGGAAATGGGCTACACCTTC.

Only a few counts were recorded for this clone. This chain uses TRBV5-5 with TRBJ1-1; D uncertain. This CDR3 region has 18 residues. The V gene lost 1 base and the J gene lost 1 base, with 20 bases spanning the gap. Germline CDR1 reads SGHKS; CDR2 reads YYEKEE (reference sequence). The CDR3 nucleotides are TGTGCCAGCAGCTTGTTTGGTTCACGGGGAATTGGGAACACTGAAGCTTTCTTT. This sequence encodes CASSLFGSRGIGNTEAFF.

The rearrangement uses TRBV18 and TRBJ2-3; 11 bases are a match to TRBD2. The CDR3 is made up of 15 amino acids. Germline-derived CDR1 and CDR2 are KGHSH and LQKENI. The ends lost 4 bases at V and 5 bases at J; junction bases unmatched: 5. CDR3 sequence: CASSQLAGGRDTQYF. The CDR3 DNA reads TGTGCCAGCTCACAGCTAGCGGGGGGACGAGATACGCAGTATTTT. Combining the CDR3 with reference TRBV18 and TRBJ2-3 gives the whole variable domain NAGVMQNPRHLVRRRGQEARLRCSPMKGHSHVYWYRQLPEEGLKFMVYLQKENIIDESGMPKERFSAEFPKEGPSILRIQQVVRGDSAAYFCASSQLAGGRDTQYFGPGTRLTVL.

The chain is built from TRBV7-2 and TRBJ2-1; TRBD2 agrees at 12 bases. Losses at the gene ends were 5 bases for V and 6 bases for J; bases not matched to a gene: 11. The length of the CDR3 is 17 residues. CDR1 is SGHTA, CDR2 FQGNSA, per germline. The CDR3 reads CASSMRLAGAGANEQFF. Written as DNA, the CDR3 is TGTGCCAGCAGCATGAGACTAGCGGGAGCCGGGGCCAATGAGCAGTTCTTC.

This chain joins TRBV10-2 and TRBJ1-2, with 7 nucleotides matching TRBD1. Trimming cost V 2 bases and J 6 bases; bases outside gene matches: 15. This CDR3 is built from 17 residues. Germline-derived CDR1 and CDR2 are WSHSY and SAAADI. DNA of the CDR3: TGCGCCAGCAGTGAGCCGGGCGGGAAAACAGGGGTCAATGGCTACACCTTC. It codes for CASSEPGGKTGVNGYTF.

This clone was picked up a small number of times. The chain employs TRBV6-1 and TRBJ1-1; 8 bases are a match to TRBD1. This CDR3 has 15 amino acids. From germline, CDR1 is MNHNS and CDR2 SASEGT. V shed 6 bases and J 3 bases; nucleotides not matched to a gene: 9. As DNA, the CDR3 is TGTGCCAGCAGCCGACCGACAGGGGACCACACTGAAGCTTTCTTT. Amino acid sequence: CASSRPTGDHTEAFF.

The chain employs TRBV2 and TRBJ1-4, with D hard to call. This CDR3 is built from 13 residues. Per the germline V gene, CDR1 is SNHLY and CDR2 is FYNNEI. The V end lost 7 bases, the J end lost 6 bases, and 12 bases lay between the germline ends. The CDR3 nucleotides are TGTGCCAGCACCCCGGAGAGAGATGAAAAACTGTTTTTT. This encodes CASTPERDEKLFF.

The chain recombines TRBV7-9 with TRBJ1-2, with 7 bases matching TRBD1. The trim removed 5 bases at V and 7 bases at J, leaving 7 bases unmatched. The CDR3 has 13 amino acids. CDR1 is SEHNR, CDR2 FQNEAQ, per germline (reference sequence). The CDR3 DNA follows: TGTGCCAGCAGCCCGGGACAGTTGGCTGGCTACACCTTC. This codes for CASSPGQLAGYTF.

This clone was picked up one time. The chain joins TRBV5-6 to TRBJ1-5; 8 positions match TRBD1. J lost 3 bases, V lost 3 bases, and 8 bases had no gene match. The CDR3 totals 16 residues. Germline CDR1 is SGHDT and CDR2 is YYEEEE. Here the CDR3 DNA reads TGTGCCAGCAGCTCCGGACAGGGAACGGACAATCAGCCCCAGCATTTT. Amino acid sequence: CASSSGQGTDNQPQHF.

The CDR3 nucleotides read TGTGCCTGGAGTTCGGGGGGGTGGGGGGAGACCCAGTACTTC. Translation: CAWSSGGWGETQYF. The chain carries TRBV30 and TRBJ2-5, with 8 nucleotides matching TRBD2. The CDR3 loop spans 14 amino acids. V shed 2 bases and J 5 bases; nucleotides not matched to a gene: 7. Germline assignment: CDR1 GTSNPN and CDR2 SVGIG (reference sequence).

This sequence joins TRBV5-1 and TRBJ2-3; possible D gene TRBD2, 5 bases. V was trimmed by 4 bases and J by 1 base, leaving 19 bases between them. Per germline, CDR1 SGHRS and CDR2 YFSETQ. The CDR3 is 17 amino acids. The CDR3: CASSRVAANGGTDTQYF. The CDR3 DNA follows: TGCGCCAGCAGCAGGGTGGCAGCCAACGGGGGCACAGATACGCAGTATTTT. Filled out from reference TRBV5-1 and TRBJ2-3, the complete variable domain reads KAGVTQTPRYLIKTRGQQVTLSCSPISGHRSVSWYQQTPGQGLQFLFEYFSETQRNKGNFPGRFSGRQFSNSRSEMNVSTLELGDSALYLCASSRVAANGGTDTQYFGPGTRLTVL.

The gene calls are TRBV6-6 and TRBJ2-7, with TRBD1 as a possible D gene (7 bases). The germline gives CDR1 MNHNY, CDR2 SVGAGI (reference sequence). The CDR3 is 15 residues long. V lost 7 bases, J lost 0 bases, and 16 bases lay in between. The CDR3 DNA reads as TGTGCCAGCAAATCCAGGCGGGACAGCTCCTACGAGCAGTACTTC. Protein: CASKSRRDSSYEQYF.

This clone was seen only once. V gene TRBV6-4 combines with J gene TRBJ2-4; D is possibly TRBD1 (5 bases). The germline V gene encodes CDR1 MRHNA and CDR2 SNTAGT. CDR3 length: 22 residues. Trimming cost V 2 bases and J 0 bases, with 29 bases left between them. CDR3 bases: TGTGCCAGCAGTGACGGCAGGGCCCTGCTGATAGATCCATTCCTAGCCAAAAACATTCAGTACTTC. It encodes CASSDGRALLIDPFLAKNIQYF.